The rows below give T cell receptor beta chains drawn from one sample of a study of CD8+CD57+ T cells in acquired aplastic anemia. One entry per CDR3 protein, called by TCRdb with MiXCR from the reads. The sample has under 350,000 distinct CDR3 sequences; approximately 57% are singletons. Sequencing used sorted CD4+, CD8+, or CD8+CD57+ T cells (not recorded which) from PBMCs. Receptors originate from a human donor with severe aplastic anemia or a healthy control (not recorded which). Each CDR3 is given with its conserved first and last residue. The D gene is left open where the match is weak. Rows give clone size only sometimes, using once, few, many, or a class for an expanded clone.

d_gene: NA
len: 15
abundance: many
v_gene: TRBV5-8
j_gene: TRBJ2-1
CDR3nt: TGTGCCAGCAGCTACAATCCCGTGAGGCAATTTGAGCAGTTCTTC
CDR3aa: CASSYNPVRQFEQFF

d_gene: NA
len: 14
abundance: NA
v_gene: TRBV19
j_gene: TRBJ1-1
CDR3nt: TGTGCCAGTAGTACGACCCGTAACAGCGGTGAAGCTTTCTTT
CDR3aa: CASSTTRNSGEAFF

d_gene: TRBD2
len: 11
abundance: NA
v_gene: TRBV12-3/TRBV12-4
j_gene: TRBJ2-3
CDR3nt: TGTGCCAGCAGTTTAGCAGGGACTAGACTTTTT
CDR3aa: CASSLAGTRLF

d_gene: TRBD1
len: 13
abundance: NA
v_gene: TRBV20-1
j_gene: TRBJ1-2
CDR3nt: TGCAGTGCCCCAGGACAGGCTCCGGCTGGCTACACCTTC
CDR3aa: CSAPGQAPAGYTF

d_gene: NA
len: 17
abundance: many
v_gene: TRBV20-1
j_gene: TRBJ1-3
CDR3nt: TGCAGTGCTAGAGACCGAGAGCAGCCATACCTTGGAAACACCATATATTTT
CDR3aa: CSARDREQPYLGNTIYF

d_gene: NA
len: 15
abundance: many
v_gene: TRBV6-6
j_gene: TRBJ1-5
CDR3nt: TGTGCCAGCAGTTACGTGGGGTCCCTTAATCAGCCCCAGCATTTT
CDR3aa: CASSYVGSLNQPQHF

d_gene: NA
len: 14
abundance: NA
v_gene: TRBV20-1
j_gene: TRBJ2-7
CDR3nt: TGCAGTGCTAGCAGGATTCATGGAGGGCACGAGCAGTACTTC
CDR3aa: CSASRIHGGHEQYF

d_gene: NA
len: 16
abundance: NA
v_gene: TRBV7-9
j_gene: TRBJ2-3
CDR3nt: TGCGCCAGCAGCTCTGGGATGCGGGGGCAGACAGATACGCAGTATTTT
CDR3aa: CASSSGMRGQTDTQYF

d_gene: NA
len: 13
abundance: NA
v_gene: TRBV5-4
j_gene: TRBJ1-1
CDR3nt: TGTGCCAGCAGCTTGGATACGAACACTGAAGCTTTCTTT
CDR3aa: CASSLDTNTEAFF

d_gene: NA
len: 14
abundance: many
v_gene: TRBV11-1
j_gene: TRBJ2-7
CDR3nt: TGTGCCAGCAGGAGTCGGCTAGGTGGGTACGAGCAGTACTTC
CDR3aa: CASRSRLGGYEQYF

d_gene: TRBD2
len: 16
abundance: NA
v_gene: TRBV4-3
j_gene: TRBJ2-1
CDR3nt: TGCGCCAGCAGCCAAGATTTAAGCGGGGGCTACAATGAGCAGTTCTTC
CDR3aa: CASSQDLSGGYNEQFF

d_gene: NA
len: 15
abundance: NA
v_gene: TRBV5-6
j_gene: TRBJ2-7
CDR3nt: TGTGCCAGCAGGTCCTTGACGGTGCCTAGGGGCGAGCAGTACTTC
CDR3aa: CASRSLTVPRGEQYF

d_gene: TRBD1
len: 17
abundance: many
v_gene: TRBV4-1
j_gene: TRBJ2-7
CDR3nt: TGCGCCAGCAGCCAAGGCTGGGGGGACAGGGGTACCTACGAGCAGTACTTC
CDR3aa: CASSQGWGDRGTYEQYF

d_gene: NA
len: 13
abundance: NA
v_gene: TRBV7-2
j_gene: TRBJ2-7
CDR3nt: TGTGCCAGCAGGGGCCCGGCGGGCTACGAGCAGTACTTC
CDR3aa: CASRGPAGYEQYF

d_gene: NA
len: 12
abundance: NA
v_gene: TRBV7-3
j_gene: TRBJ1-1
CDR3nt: TGTGCCAGCAGCTTAGCCGACGGTGAAGCTTTCTTT
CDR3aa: CASSLADGEAFF

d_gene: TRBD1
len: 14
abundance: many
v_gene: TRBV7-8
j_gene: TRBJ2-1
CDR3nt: TGTGCCAGCAGCTTCGACAGGGCCACGGTCTCGCAGTTCTTC
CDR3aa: CASSFDRATVSQFF

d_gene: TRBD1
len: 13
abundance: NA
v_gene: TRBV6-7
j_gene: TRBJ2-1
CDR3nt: TGTGCCAGCGGCCGGGACAGGAGTAATGAGCAGTTCTTC
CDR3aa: CASGRDRSNEQFF

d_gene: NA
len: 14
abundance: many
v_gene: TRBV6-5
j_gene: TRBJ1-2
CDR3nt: TGTGCCAGCAGTTACTCAACAAGAAACTATGGCTACACCTTC
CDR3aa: CASSYSTRNYGYTF

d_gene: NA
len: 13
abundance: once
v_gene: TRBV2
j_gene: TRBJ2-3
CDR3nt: TGTGCCAGCAGTGACCCGCTACGAGATACGCAGTATTTT
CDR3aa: CASSDPLRDTQYF

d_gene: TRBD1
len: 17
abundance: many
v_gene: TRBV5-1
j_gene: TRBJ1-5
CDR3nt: TGCGCCAGCAGCTTGGGGACAGGGTCCTATAGCAATCAGCCCCAGCATTTT
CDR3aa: CASSLGTGSYSNQPQHF

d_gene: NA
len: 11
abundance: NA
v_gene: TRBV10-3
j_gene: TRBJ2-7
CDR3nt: TGTGCCATCAGTCCCGCCTACGAGCAGTACTTC
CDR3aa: CAISPAYEQYF

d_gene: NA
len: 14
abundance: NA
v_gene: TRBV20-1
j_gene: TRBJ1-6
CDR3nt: TGCAGTGCTAGAGATCCGGGAAGAGGGTCACCCCTCCACTTT
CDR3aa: CSARDPGRGSPLHF

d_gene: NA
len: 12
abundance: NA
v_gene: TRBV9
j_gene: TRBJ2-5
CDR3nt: TGTGCCAGCAGCGTATCGGAAGAGACCCAGTACTTC
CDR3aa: CASSVSEETQYF

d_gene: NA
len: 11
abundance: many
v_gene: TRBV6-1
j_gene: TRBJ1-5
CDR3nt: TGTGCCAGCAGTGTACAAGGGCCCCAGCATTTT
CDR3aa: CASSVQGPQHF

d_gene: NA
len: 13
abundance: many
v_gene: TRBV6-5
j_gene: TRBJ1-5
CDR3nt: TGTGCCAGCAGCCGGGGCCCCATTGGGTCCCAGCATTTT
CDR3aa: CASSRGPIGSQHF

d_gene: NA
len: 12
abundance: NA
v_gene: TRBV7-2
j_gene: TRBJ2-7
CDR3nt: TGTGCCAGCAGCTTAGGGGGACGGTCCCTAGATTTC
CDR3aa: CASSLGGRSLDF

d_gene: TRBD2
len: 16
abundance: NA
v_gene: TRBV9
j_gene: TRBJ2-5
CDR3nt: TGTGCCAGCAGCGTAGACCTAGCGGGGGAAGGAGAGACCCAGTACTTC
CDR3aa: CASSVDLAGEGETQYF

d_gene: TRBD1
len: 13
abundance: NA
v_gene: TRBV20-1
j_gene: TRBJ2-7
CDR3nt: TGCAGTGCTCGGACAGGATATACCTACGAGCAGTACTTC
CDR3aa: CSARTGYTYEQYF

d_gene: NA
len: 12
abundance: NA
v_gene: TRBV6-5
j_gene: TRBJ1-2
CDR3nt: TGTGCCAGCTCGGCGGTAAACTATGGCTACACCTTC
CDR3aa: CASSAVNYGYTF

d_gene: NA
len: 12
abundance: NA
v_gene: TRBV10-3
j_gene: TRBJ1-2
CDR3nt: TGTGCCATCAGTGAGGATAGCGCAGGCTACACCTTC
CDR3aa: CAISEDSAGYTF

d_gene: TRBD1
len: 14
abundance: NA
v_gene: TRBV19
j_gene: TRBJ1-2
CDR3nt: TGTGCCAGTAGAGGGACAGGGGGAAGCTATGGCTACACCTTC
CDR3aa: CASRGTGGSYGYTF

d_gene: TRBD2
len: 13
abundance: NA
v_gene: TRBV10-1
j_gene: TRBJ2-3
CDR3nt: TGCGCCAACACTAGCGGTTCGTCAGATACGCAGTATTTT
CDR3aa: CANTSGSSDTQYF

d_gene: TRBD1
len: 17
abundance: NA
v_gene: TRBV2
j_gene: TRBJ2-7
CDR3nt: TGTGCCAGCAGTGTCGGGGGGACAGGGCTGTTTACCTACGAGCAGTACTTC
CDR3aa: CASSVGGTGLFTYEQYF

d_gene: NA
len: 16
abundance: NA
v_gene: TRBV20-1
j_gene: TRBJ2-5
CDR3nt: TGCAGTGCTAGAGATTACCGGGGGGCCCTCCAAGAGACCCAGTACTTC
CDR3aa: CSARDYRGALQETQYF

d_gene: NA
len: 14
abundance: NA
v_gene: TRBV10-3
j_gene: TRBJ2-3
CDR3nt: TGTGCCATCAGTGGACGGGAGACCACAGATACGCAGTATTTT
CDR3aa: CAISGRETTDTQYF

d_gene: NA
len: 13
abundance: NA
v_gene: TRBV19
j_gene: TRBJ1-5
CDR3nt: TGTGCCAGTAGCCAGGGCCTCAATCAGCCCCAGCATTTT
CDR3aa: CASSQGLNQPQHF

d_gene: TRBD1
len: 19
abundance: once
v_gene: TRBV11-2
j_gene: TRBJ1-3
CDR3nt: TGTGCCAGCAGCTTGGAGACAGGGTCCGCCGAATTGGGGGGAAACACCGTATATTTT
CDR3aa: CASSLETGSAELGGNTVYF

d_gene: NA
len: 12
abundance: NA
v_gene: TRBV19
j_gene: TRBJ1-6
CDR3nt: TGTGCCAGTAGTACGAAAAATTCACCCCTCCACTTT
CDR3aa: CASSTKNSPLHF

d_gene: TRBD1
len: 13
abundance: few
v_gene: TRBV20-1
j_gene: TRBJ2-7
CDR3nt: TGCAGTGCTAGAGAGGACAGGGACTACGAGCAGTACTTC
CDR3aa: CSAREDRDYEQYF

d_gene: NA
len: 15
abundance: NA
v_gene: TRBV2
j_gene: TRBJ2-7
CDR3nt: TGTGCCAGCAGCGTACGGACAGTGGGACTCAACGAGCAGTACTTC
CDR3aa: CASSVRTVGLNEQYF

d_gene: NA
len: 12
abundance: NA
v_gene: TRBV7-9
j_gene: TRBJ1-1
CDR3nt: TGTGCCAGCAGCGTACTAACAGGGGAAGCTTTCTTT
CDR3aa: CASSVLTGEAFF

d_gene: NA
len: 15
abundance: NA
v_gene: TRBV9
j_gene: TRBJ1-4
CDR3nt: TGTGCCAGCAGCGGACAGGTCACAACTAATGAAAAACTGTTTTTT
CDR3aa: CASSGQVTTNEKLFF

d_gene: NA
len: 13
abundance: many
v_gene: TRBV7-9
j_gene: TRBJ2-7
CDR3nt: TGTGCCAGCAGCGTTGGACAATTCTACGAGCAGTACTTC
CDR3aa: CASSVGQFYEQYF

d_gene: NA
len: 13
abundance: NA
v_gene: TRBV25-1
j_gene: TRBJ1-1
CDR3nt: TGTGCCAGCAGTGCTAGAGATAACTACGAAGCTTTCTTT
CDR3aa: CASSARDNYEAFF

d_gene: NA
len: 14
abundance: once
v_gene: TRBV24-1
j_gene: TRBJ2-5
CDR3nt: TGTGCCACCAGTGGTAGAGATCCTAAAGAGACCCAGTACTTC
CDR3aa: CATSGRDPKETQYF

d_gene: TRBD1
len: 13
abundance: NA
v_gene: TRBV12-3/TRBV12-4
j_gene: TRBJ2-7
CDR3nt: TGTGCCAGCAGTGGACAGGGGCGCGAGGAGCAGTACTTC
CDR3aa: CASSGQGREEQYF

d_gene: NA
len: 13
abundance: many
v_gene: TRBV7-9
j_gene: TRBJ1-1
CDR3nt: TGTGCCAGCAGCCCCCGGACGGTCACTGAAGCTTTCTTT
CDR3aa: CASSPRTVTEAFF

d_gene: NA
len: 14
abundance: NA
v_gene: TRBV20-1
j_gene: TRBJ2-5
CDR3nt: TGCAGTGCAATCCGTGGTAGCGGAAAAGAGACCCAGTACTTC
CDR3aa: CSAIRGSGKETQYF

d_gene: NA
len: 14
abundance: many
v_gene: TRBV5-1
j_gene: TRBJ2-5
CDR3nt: TGCGCCAGCAGCTTGGTACGGGGGTTGGAGACCCAGTACTTC
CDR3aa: CASSLVRGLETQYF

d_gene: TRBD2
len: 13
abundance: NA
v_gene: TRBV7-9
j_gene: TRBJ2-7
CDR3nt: TGTGCCAGCAGCTTCCCGGGGGGGACCGAGCAGTACTTC
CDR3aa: CASSFPGGTEQYF

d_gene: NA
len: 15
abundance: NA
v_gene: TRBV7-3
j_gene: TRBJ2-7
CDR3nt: TGTGCCAGCAGCTTAAAAGGTGACCCAAGCTACGAGCAGTACTTC
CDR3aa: CASSLKGDPSYEQYF

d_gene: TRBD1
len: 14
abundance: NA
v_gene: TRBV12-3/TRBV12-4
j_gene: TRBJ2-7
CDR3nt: TGTGCCAGCAACCTGGGACAGGGAAAAAACGAGCAGTACTTC
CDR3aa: CASNLGQGKNEQYF

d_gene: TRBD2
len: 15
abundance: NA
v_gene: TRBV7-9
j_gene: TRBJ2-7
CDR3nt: TGTGCCAGCAGCTTTGCCGGGACTAGCGGCTACGAGCAGTACTTC
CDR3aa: CASSFAGTSGYEQYF

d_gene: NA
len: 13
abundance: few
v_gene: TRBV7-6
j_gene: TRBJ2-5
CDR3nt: TGTGCCAGCAGTCTCACACCTGAACAGCCCCAGTACTTC
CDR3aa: CASSLTPEQPQYF

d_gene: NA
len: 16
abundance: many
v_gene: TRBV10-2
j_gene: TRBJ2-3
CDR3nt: TGCGCCAGCGCGAAAAAACAGGGACCTAGCACAGATACGCAGTATTTT
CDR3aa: CASAKKQGPSTDTQYF

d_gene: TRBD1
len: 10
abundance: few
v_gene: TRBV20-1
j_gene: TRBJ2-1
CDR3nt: TGCAGTGCCTCGGCCCAGGGGGAGTTCTTC
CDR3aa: CSASAQGEFF

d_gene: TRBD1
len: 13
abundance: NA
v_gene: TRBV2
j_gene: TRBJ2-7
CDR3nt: TGTGCCAGCACCCTGGGACAGCACTACGAGCAGTACTTC
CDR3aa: CASTLGQHYEQYF

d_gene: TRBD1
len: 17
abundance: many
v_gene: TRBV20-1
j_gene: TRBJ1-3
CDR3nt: TGCAGTGCTCCACAAAATACAGGGGCTAGCTCTGGAAACACCATATATTTT
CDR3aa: CSAPQNTGASSGNTIYF

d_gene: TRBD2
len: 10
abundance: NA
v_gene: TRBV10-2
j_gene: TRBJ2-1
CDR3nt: TGCGCCAGCTGCGGGGGTGAGCAGTTCTTC
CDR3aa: CASCGGEQFF